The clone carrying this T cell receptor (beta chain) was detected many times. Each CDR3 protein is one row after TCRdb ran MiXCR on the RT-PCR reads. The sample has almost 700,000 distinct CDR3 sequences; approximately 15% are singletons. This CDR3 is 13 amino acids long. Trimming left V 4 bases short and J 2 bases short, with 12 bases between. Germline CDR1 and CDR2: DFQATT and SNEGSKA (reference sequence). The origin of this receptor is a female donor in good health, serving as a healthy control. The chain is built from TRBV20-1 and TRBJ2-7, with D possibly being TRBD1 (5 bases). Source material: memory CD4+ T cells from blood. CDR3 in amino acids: CSATGSPTYEQYF. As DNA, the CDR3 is TGCAGTGCTACAGGGTCCCCTACCTACGAGCAGTACTTC.